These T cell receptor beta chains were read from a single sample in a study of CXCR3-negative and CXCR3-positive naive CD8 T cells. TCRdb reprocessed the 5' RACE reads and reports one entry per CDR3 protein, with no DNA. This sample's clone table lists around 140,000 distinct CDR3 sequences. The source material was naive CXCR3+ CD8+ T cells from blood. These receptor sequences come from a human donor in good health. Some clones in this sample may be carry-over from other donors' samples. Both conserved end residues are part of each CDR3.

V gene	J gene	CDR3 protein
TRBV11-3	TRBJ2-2	CASSPTRRDTGELFF
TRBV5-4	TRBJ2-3	CASSLGAGGPDTQYF
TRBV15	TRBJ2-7	CATSLKRDSSYEQYF
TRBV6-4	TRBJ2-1	CASSVYGGSDNEQFF
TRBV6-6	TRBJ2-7	CASSLTAGTRFVGYEQYF
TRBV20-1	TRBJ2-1	CSARRSREVSYNEQFF
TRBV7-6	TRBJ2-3	CASSLEGETPDTQYF
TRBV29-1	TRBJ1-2	CSVEDRQQGYGYTF
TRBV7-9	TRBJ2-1	CASSDGLVYNEQFF
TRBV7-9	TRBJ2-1	CASSFATDNEQFF
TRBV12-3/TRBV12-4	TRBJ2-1	CASSSGAYNEQFF
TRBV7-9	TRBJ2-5	CASSSGPVETQYF
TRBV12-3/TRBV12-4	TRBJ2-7	CASSPGQGPYEQYF